The 3 T cell receptor beta chains reported below all come from one sample, sequenced in a study of blood T cell repertoires in COVID-19. Only in-frame clones appear in the TCRdb table, and some are missing; sequencing was by immunoSEQ multiplex PCR. This sample has about 130,000 clones, with roughly 80% found just once. What was sequenced was peripheral blood. These receptors originate from a woman in her forties or fifties with acute or convalescent COVID-19.

This sequence joins TRBV7-7 and TRBJ2-1, with D maybe TRBD1 (5 bases). Germline CDR1 and CDR2: SSHAT and FNYEAQ (reference sequence). The CDR3 sequence is 15 residues long. Trimming left V 2 bases short and J 4 bases short, with 12 bases between. The CDR3: CASSLSQGSYNEQFF. As DNA, the CDR3 is TGTGCCAGCAGCTTATCTCAGGGAAGTTACAATGAGCAGTTCTTC. Full variable domain (outside the CDR3, taken from reference TRBV7-7 and TRBJ2-1): GAGVSQSPRYKVTKRGQDVTLRCDPISSHATLYWYQQALGQGPEFLTYFNYEAQPDKSGLPSDRFSAERPEGSISTLTIQRTEQRDSAMYRCASSLSQGSYNEQFFGPGTRLTVL.

This chain connects TRBV19 to TRBJ1-1; no clear D gene. V lost 3 bases to trimming and J lost 0 bases, with 8 bases between them. The CDR3 is made up of 14 amino acids. Germline CDR1 LNHDA, CDR2 SQIVND (reference sequence). The CDR3 DNA is TGTGCCAGTAGTATGGGCAGGTTGAACACTGAAGCTTTCTTT. It yields the protein CASSMGRLNTEAFF.

The V gene is TRBV4-2, the J gene TRBJ2-3; the match to TRBD2 covers 9 bases. The junction had 4 bases not matched to a gene; V was cut back by 0 bases and J by 3 bases. This CDR3 is built from 16 residues. The V gene's germline CDR1 is LGHNA and CDR2 YNFKEQ. As DNA, the CDR3 is TGTGCCAGCAGCCAAGAGAGAGCGGGGGGAACAGATACGCAGTATTTT. This sequence encodes CASSQERAGGTDTQYF.